These 29 T cell receptor beta chains came from one sample sequenced in a study of cytomegalovirus exposure and HLA in healthy donors. PCR amplification relied on 60 Vbeta primers (plus 13 Jbeta primers). Data came from immunoSEQ multiplex PCR; TCRdb stores just in-frame clones and leaves some out. This table holds roughly 150,000 clones, over 8% found once. Sample: PBMCs. The origin of the receptors is a male donor in good health and CMV-seronegative.

The chain's CDR3 is CASSERLTNEKLFF. The CDR3 coding sequence is TGTGCCAGCAGTGAAAGACTAACTAATGAAAAACTGTTTTTT. The J gene is TRBJ1-4, the V gene TRBV6-1; D gene unclear. This CDR3 spans 14 amino acids. CDR1 MNHNS and CDR2 SASEGT come from the germline V gene. V lost 2 bases, J lost 1 base, and 5 bases lay in between.

This chain joins TRBV25-1 and TRBJ2-1, with 12 nucleotides matching TRBD1. This CDR3 is 16 amino acids long. Germline CDR1 and CDR2: MGHDK and SYGVNS. The trim removed 1 base at V and 4 bases at J, leaving 2 bases unmatched. Written as DNA, the CDR3 is TGTGCCAGCAGTGAATTGGGACAGGGGGCATACAATGAGCAGTTCTTC. It codes for CASSELGQGAYNEQFF.

The chain joins TRBV2 to TRBJ2-1; 7 positions agree with TRBD2. Per germline, CDR1 SNHLY and CDR2 FYNNEI. There are 15 residues in the CDR3. The V and J ends lost 5 bases and 4 bases, in that order; junction bases with no gene match: 8. The CDR3 nucleotides read TGTGCCAGCAGTAGCAGCGGGGCCTTATACAATGAGCAGTTCTTC. The encoded protein is CASSSSGALYNEQFF.

The chain combines TRBV28 with TRBJ1-5, with D perhaps matching TRBD1 (5 bases). V lost 3 bases and J 7 bases, leaving 19 bases between the germline ends. Germline V gives CDR1 MDHEN, CDR2 SYDVKM. CDR3 length equals 16 residues. CDR3 loop: CASSLGLKYVRQPQHF. In DNA form, the CDR3 reads TGTGCCAGCAGTTTGGGGCTCAAATATGTGAGGCAGCCCCAGCATTTT. Drawing the rest from reference TRBV28 and TRBJ1-5, the complete variable domain is DVKVTQSSRYLVKRTGEKVFLECVQDMDHENMFWYRQDPGLGLRLIYFSYDVKMKEKGDIPEGYSVSREKKERFSLILESASTNQTSMYLCASSLGLKYVRQPQHFGDGTRLSIL.

The chain combines TRBV7-9 with TRBJ2-7; unclear D gene. This CDR3 region has 16 residues. V lost 5 bases and J lost 2, with 19 bases in between. CDR1 and CDR2 from the germline V gene are SEHNR and FQNEAQ (reference sequence). The CDR3 DNA follows: TGTGCCAGCAGCCCGCCAGTGCCCGGGTTGGCCTACGAGCAGTACTTC. This translates into CASSPPVPGLAYEQYF.

The chain carries TRBV7-9 and TRBJ1-1; D uncertain. The CDR3 runs 13 residues. Germline CDR1 and CDR2: SEHNR and FQNEAQ (reference sequence). V shed 6 bases and J shed 3 bases, with 11 bases lying between them. CDR3 region: CASRLRADTEAFF. The CDR3 DNA sequence: TGTGCCAGCAGATTGAGGGCTGACACTGAAGCTTTCTTT. The complete variable domain, with remaining parts taken from reference TRBV7-9 and TRBJ1-1, reads DTGVSQNPRHKITKRGQNVTFRCDPISEHNRLYWYRQTLGQGPEFLTYFQNEAQLEKSRLLSDRFSAERPKGSFSTLEIQRTEQGDSAMYLCASRLRADTEAFFGQGTRLTVV.

V is TRBV5-1 and J is TRBJ1-1, with D perhaps matching TRBD1 (5 bases). CDR3 length: 13 amino acids. The germline V gene has CDR1 SGHRS and CDR2 YFSETQ. V gave up 0 bases and J gave up 5 bases, with 8 bases separating them. The CDR3 is CASSLDQGTEAFF. In DNA form, the CDR3 reads TGCGCCAGCAGCTTGGACCAGGGAACTGAAGCTTTCTTT. Full variable domain (remainder filled in from reference TRBV5-1 and TRBJ1-1): KAGVTQTPRYLIKTRGQQVTLSCSPISGHRSVSWYQQTPGQGLQFLFEYFSETQRNKGNFPGRFSGRQFSNSRSEMNVSTLELGDSALYLCASSLDQGTEAFFGQGTRLTVV.

The V call is TRBV4-3, the J call TRBJ2-7; 8 bases align to TRBD1. With 0 bases clipped from V and 5 bases from J, the junction kept 9 bases outside the gene matches. CDR1 and CDR2 from the germline V gene are LGHNA and YSLEER. This CDR3 has 16 amino acids. The CDR3 DNA is TGCGCCAGCAGCCAAGATCCCCAGGGGGCGTCCGACGAGCAGTACTTC. Its translation is CASSQDPQGASDEQYF.

This clone was counted between two and nine times. The gene calls are TRBV27 and TRBJ2-1, with 10 bases fitting TRBD1. V lost 8 bases to trimming and J lost 7 bases; unmatched junction nucleotides: 11. Looked up from germline, CDR1 is MNHEY and CDR2 is SMNVEV (reference sequence). The CDR3 is 15 residues long. The CDR3 DNA reads as TGTGCCAGCGGGACCGACAGGGGGCGCGGAAATGAGCAGTTCTTC. Protein product: CASGTDRGRGNEQFF.

The gene calls are TRBV28 and TRBJ1-3, with D unresolved. CDR1 is MDHEN and CDR2 is SYDVKM in the germline V gene. Trimming removed 2 bases at V and 2 bases at J, with 13 bases between. The CDR3 is made up of 16 amino acids. CDR3 DNA sequence: TGTGCCAGCAGTTTACGGTCCTTCACCACTGGAAACACCATATATTTT. Translation gives CASSLRSFTTGNTIYF.

The V gene is TRBV7-6, the J gene TRBJ1-5, with D maybe TRBD1 (6 bases). V shed 5 bases and J shed 6 bases, with 14 bases lying between them. Germline lookup yields CDR1 SGHVS and CDR2 FNYEAQ. CDR3 size: 14 residues. CDR3 protein: CASSPGTRGQPQHF. Written as DNA, the CDR3 is TGTGCCAGCAGCCCCGGGACAAGAGGTCAGCCCCAGCATTTT.

The rearrangement uses TRBV5-1 and TRBJ2-3; perhaps TRBD2 as D (6 bases). Trimming pared 0 bases from V and 3 bases from J, leaving 11 bases between. The germline V gene encodes CDR1 SGHRS and CDR2 YFSETQ. The CDR3 runs to 15 residues. In DNA, the CDR3 is TGCGCCAGCAGCTTGGAGGGACTCCTAACAGATACGCAGTATTTT. It specifies CASSLEGLLTDTQYF.

The genes are TRBV9 and TRBJ2-5; no firm D call. V was cut by 4 bases and J by 1 base, with 11 bases left in between. The CDR3 loop spans 14 amino acids. Germline assignment: CDR1 SGDLS and CDR2 YYNGEE. The CDR3 here is CASSPLDSQETQYF. CDR3 in DNA: TGTGCCAGCAGCCCCCTAGATTCCCAAGAGACCCAGTACTTC.

A few counts support this clone. The chain is built from TRBV27 and TRBJ1-4; the match to TRBD1 covers 8 bases. V shed 6 bases and J 5 bases; nucleotides not matched to a gene: 5. The CDR3 is made up of 14 amino acids. Looked up from germline, CDR1 is MNHEY and CDR2 is SMNVEV (reference sequence). The CDR3 DNA follows: TGTGCCAGCAGGCGGACAGGGATGAATGAAAAACTGTTTTTT. Protein product: CASRRTGMNEKLFF.

The chain joins TRBV5-6 to TRBJ2-3; weak D call: TRBD1 (6 bases). This CDR3 has 18 amino acids. CDR1 and CDR2 from the germline V gene are SGHDT and YYEEEE. V was clipped by 0 bases and J by 1 base, with 18 bases between them. Here the CDR3 DNA reads TGTGCCAGCAGCTTGGATCTCAGGACAGCCGGAGGCACAGATACGCAGTATTTT. It specifies CASSLDLRTAGGTDTQYF.

This clone was seen more than once but under ten times. The genes are TRBV5-1 and TRBJ2-5; TRBD2 might be the D (5 bases). Per germline, CDR1 SGHRS and CDR2 YFSETQ. CDR3 length equals 15 residues. Trimming stripped 5 bases from V and 4 bases from J, with 18 bases between. This chain's CDR3 is CASRLGLPRGETQYF. As DNA, the CDR3 is TGCGCCAGCAGACTGGGCCTTCCCCGGGGAGAGACCCAGTACTTC.

This rearrangement joins TRBV9 to TRBJ1-4; 10 nucleotides align to TRBD1. V shed 0 bases, J shed 7 bases, and the junction held 3 bases outside the gene matches. Germline CDR1 SGDLS, CDR2 YYNGEE. This CDR3 contains 15 residues. The CDR3 bases are TGTGCCAGCAGCGTAGACGGGACAGGGGCTGAAAAACTGTTTTTT. Amino acid sequence: CASSVDGTGAEKLFF.

The J gene is TRBJ1-4, the V gene TRBV15, with 7 bases fitting TRBD1. Germline V CDR1 and CDR2: LNHNV, YYDKDF (reference sequence). The CDR3 runs 16 residues. Trimming took 2 bases from V and 5 from J; bases not matched to a gene: 8. The CDR3 here is CATSRLIQGTNEKLFF. DNA of the CDR3: TGTGCCACCAGCAGACTCATACAGGGGACGAATGAAAAACTGTTTTTT. The whole variable domain, filled in from reference TRBV15 and TRBJ1-4, reads DAMVIQNPRYQVTQFGKPVTLSCSQTLNHNVMYWYQQKSSQAPKLLFHYYDKDFNNEADTPDNFQSRRPNTSFCFLDIRSPGLGDTAMYLCATSRLIQGTNEKLFFGSGTQLSVL.

This clone was observed a few times. CDR3 amino acids: CATSLNLMRVYTF. DNA of the CDR3: TGTGCCACCAGCCTAAACCTTATGCGAGTCTACACCTTC. The chain links TRBV15 to TRBJ1-2; unclear D gene. Per germline, CDR1 LNHNV and CDR2 YYDKDF (reference sequence). Deletions cut 5 bases from V and 10 bases from J, with 17 bases between. The CDR3 runs to 13 residues.

This chain links TRBV19 with TRBJ1-2; tentative D call: TRBD1 (5 bases). V was trimmed by 3 bases and J by 4 bases, leaving 21 bases between them. The CDR3 is 17 amino acids. Germline CDR1 reads LNHDA; CDR2 reads SQIVND (reference sequence). CDR3 DNA: TGTGCCAGTAGTATTACGAAGGACACCGGACCCCTCTATGGCTACACCTTC. This translates into CASSITKDTGPLYGYTF.

The chain is built from TRBV28 and TRBJ2-7; D gene uncertain. The CDR3 totals 15 residues. With 6 bases removed from V and 5 bases from J, the gap between germline ends came to 20 bases. Germline V gene sequence: CDR1 MDHEN, CDR2 SYDVKM. CDR3 nucleotides: TGTGCCAGCAGCTCCGCCTCCAGAGGCCCCCACGAGCAGTACTTC. Its translation: CASSSASRGPHEQYF.

This rearrangement joins TRBV5-6 to TRBJ1-1, with D unresolved. There are 18 residues in the CDR3. Germline-derived CDR1 and CDR2 are SGHDT and YYEEEE. Trimming took off 0 bases at V and 0 bases at J, with 18 bases between the two ends. The CDR3 region is CASSLAPGSPLMNTEAFF. DNA for the CDR3: TGTGCCAGCAGCTTGGCCCCGGGAAGCCCCTTAATGAACACTGAAGCTTTCTTT.

This clone appeared a few times. The chain is built from TRBV2 and TRBJ2-2; D may be TRBD2 (5 bases). Germline values: CDR1 SNHLY, CDR2 FYNNEI. This CDR3 is built from 15 residues. V was shortened by 8 bases and J by 6 bases, with 19 bases between the two germline ends. The CDR3 DNA reads TGTGCCAGCGTCCGGCGGGCCCACGCATCCGGGGAGCTGTTTTTT. Protein: CASVRRAHASGELFF.

The J gene is TRBJ1-5, the V gene TRBV28, with D perhaps TRBD1 (5 bases). CDR1 MDHEN and CDR2 SYDVKM come from the germline V gene. V gave up 7 bases and J gave up 6 bases, with 22 bases separating them. The length of the CDR3 is 16 residues. For the CDR3, the DNA is TGTGCCAGCATAGGGCAGGGTGATTCCAACGGTCAGCCCCAGCATTTT. It translates to CASIGQGDSNGQPQHF.

This clone appeared a few times. The chain has TRBV7-9 and TRBJ1-1; no clear D. The CDR3 consists of 16 residues. The V and J ends lost 2 bases and 0 bases respectively, with 13 bases between them. Germline values: CDR1 SEHNR, CDR2 FQNEAQ (reference sequence). CDR3 DNA: TGTGCCAGCAGCTTACCGTACAGTAAGGTGAACACTGAAGCTTTCTTT. It is translated as CASSLPYSKVNTEAFF.

V and J are TRBV6-6 and TRBJ2-3, with D possibly being TRBD2 (6 bases). There are 13 residues in the CDR3. Per germline, CDR1 MNHNY and CDR2 SVGAGI (reference sequence). V was shortened by 6 bases and J by 5 bases, with 12 bases between the two germline ends. This CDR3 reads CASRVGDLDTQYF. The CDR3 bases are TGTGCCAGCAGAGTCGGGGACTTAGATACGCAGTATTTT.

A few counts support this clone. V is TRBV28 and J is TRBJ1-6; maybe TRBD1 (5 bases). This CDR3 has 15 residues. V lost 1 base to trimming and J lost 8 bases, with 12 bases between them. Germline CDR1 is MDHEN and CDR2 is SYDVKM. CDR3 protein: CASSLSPQGYSPLHF. CDR3 nucleotides: TGTGCCAGCAGTTTATCTCCGCAGGGATATTCACCCCTCCACTTT.

This clone was observed a handful of times. The genes are TRBV7-9 and TRBJ2-7, with D perhaps matching TRBD2 (6 bases). The V gene lost 1 base and the J gene lost 1 base, with 8 bases spanning the gap. Germline loops: CDR1 SEHNR, CDR2 FQNEAQ (reference sequence). The CDR3 is 14 amino acids. CDR3 sequence: CASSLDGRSYEQYF. The CDR3 DNA reads as TGTGCCAGCAGCTTAGACGGGAGATCCTACGAGCAGTACTTC.

The chain recombines TRBV5-4 with TRBJ2-5; 7 bases fit TRBD2. The V and J ends lost 4 bases and 3 bases, in that order; junction bases with no gene match: 9. This CDR3 has 15 residues. Germline V gene data show CDR1 as SGHNT and CDR2 as YYREEE (reference sequence). The chain's CDR3 is CASSLLAEREETQYF. CDR3 DNA sequence: TGTGCCAGCAGCCTTCTAGCGGAGAGAGAAGAGACCCAGTACTTC.